This T cell receptor (beta chain) was captured in a study of post-analysis software for immune sequencing data (dated by TCRdb to 2013 to 2016). Describing the broader study: Disease courses on record covered relapsing-remitting, secondary progressive and progressive-relapsing multiple sclerosis, though some patients had no subtype annotation. A subset of samples was prepared in parallel using single-end sample barcoding, then pooled and co-amplified after Illumina adapter ligation. Patient repertoires were compared against around twelve previously published healthy control repertoires from donors aged roughly 6 to 25 years. On the study overall, not on this receptor specifically: Multiple sclerosis patients had significantly lower normalized Chao1 diversity than controls, a result that suggests substantial peripheral T-cell clonal expansion. When samples were clustered directly using the F measure, samples prepared in the same batch co-clustered strongly, which prompted a batch-effect correction. Patients showed significantly higher frequencies than controls for five TRBV segments, among them TRBV5-6, TRBV5-1 and TRBV20-1. The control group was slightly older than the multiple sclerosis patient group.

Library preparation employed PCR. Sequencing instrument: Illumina HiSeq 2500. To reduce PCR and sequencing biases, unique molecular identifiers were incorporated into the TCR beta cDNA libraries. Roughly 0.5 million cDNA molecules were obtained per 1 to 10 million input T cells, so each molecule approximated one T cell. Patient libraries were prepared and sequenced with the same protocol used for the earlier healthy control dataset. Samples belonging to the same batch were prepared together, multiplexed and sequenced on a shared HiSeq lane. In the authors' own workflow: MIGEC handled the raw barcoded reads, throwing out single-read molecular identifier groups before consensus assembly and CDR3 extraction. Clonotype tables were post-analysed with VDJtools, normalizing diversity by down-sampling all datasets to the smallest sample size. To correct batch-related cross-sample contamination, repertoire overlap clustering matched CDR3 amino acid sequences but not nucleotide sequences. Using fastp trimming at Q25 and MiXCR clonotype assembly, TCRdb reanalyzed the public sequencing data and kept in-frame beta chains. When rows share a CDR3 protein, they turn into one entry using the most common DNA and genes. Clone size and V and J calls follow TCRdb, not the original study. This sample has about 380,000 distinct CDR3 sequences in its table, and around a third of those were observed once. Together, the top ten hold under 15% of the sample.

Comment on this clonotype: Its antigen remains undetermined. Per-base qualities were not stored, and no clone one base away is much larger.

To demonstrate the VDJtools post-analysis software, TCR beta repertoires were profiled from the peripheral blood of 13 young patients with multiple sclerosis. The patients with multiple sclerosis were children and adolescents between roughly 6 and 17 years of age. V loses 3 bases, J loses 10 bases, and the germline ends lie 21 bases apart. The CDR3 goes from the cysteine to the phenylalanine over 15 residues. The sequence is cut down to CDR3 DNA, 45 bases in frame from base 1. The sample taken for sequencing was blood. The chain links TRBV12-3 or TRBV12-4 with TRBJ1-1; no D gene call is confident. The receptor was derived from a girl under 18 with multiple sclerosis. The DNA is as follows: TGTGCCAGCAGTTTGTCCATAAGTAGGGTTGAAGGAGCTTTCTTT. Translated, this is CASSLSISRVEGAFF.